The clone carrying this T cell receptor (beta chain) was detected ten times or more. Its target is unknown. Findings and limits, study-wide: Whole repertoires were not studied in the larger cohort, only one V-J beta rearrangement. Tumor-infiltrating Treg TCR alpha and beta sequences overlapped most with tumor naive CD4+ T cells, then blood naive. In terms of TCR gene usage, tumor memory CD4+ T cells clustered together with blood and lymph node memory CD4+ cells, as well as with lymph node naive CD4+ cells.

Trimming removed 3 bases from V and 3 bases from J, with 12 bases in between. The CDR3 consists of 14 residues. Constant-region reverse primers amplified full-length variable regions, followed by semi-nested Nested Universal Primer A PCR. TCRdb called the 5' RACE reads again in MiXCR, with one record for every CDR3 protein. The table lists about 32,000 distinct CDR3 sequences, around 27% of them singletons. Tregs were sorted as CD4+CD25+CD127-/low cells. Sample: tumor-infiltrating Tregs sorted from the breast tumor. This chain links TRBV12-3 or TRBV12-4 with TRBJ2-7; TRBD1 is a possible D gene (5 bases). The receptor was isolated from a female donor with breast cancer. The CDR3 is CASSLRTQSYEQYF. The DNA for the CDR3 is TGTGCCAGCAGTTTGAGGACACAAAGCTACGAGCAGTACTTC.